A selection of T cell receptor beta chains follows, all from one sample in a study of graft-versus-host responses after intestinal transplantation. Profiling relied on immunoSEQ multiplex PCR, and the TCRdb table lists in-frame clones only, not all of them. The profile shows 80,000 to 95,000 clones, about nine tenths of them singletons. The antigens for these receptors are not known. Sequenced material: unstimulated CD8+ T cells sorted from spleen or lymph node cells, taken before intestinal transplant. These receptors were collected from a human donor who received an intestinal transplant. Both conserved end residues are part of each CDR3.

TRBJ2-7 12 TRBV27 CASSPDRLEQYF
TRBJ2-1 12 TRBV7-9 CASTHPGDEQFF
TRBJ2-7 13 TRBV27 CASSLFTGVEQYF
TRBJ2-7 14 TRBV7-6 CASSPTGGRGEQYF
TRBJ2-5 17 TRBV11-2 CASSLGLVGGGQETQYF
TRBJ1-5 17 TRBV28 CASNPPDGAGRGQPQHF
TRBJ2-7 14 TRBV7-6 CASSLPGGSEEQYF
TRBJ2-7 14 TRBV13 CASSLSGRISEQYF
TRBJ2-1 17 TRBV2 CASSPGKQGGYYNEQFF
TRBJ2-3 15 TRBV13 CASVLAGAPGDTQYF
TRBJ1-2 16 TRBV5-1 CASSLVGDSWRYGYTF
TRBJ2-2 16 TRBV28 CASSPKDREDTGELFF
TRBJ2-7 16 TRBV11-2 CASSTSGGQGAYEQYF
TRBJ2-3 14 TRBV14 CASSHTGSSDTQYF
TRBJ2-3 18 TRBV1 CTSRHGTSGGVSPDTQYF
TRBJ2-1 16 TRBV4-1 CASSQELGGSYNEQFF
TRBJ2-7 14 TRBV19 CASSPGQGAYEQYF
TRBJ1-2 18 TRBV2 CASPPPSVRGGRGYGYTF
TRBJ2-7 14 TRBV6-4 CASSPGTLFYEQYF
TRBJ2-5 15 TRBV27 CASSNHLAGQETQYF
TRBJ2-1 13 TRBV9 CASNRENGDEQFF
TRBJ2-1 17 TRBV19 CASSISASGSLWHEQFF
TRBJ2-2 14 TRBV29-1 CSVERQGGTGELFF
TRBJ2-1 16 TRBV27 CASSFRAGGPYNEQFF
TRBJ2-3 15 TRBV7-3 CASSPTGANTDTQYF
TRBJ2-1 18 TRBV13 CASSSSPGPSSPYNEQFF
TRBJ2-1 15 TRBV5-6 CASSSETSGLNEQFF
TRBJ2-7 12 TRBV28 CASSFGQSEQYF
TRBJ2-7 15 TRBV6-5 CASSGFRTRAREQYF
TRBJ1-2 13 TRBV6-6 CASSYSGGDGYTF
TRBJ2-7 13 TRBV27 CASRETGAYEQYF
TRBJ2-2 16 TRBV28 CASSLAIQGNTGELFF